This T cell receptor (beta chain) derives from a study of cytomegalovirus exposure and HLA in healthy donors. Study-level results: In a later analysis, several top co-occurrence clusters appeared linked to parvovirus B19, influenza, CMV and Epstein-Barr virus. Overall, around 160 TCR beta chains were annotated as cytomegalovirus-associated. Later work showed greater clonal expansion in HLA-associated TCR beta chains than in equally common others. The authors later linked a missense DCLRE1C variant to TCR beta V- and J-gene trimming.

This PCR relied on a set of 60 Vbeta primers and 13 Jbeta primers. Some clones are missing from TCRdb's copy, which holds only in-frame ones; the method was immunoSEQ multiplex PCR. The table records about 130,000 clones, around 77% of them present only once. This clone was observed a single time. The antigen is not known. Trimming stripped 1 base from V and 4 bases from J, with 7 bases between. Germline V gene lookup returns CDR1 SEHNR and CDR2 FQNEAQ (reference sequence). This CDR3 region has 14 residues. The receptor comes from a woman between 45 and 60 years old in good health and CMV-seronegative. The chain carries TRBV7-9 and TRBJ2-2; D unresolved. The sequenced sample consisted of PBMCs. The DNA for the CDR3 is TGTGCCAGCAGCTTAGTTGGCAGCACCGGGGAGCTGTTTTTT. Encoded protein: CASSLVGSTGELFF.